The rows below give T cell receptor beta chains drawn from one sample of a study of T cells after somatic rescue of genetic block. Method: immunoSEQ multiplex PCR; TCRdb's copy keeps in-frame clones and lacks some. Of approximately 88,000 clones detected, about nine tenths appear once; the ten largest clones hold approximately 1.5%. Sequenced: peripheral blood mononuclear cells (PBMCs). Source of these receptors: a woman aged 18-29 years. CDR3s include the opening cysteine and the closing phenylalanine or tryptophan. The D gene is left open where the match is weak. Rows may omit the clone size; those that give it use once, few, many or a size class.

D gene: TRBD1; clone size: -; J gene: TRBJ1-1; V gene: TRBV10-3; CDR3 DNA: TGTGCCACGGGAATCATGACAGGGACAAACACTGAAGCTTTCTTT; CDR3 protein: CATGIMTGTNTEAFF
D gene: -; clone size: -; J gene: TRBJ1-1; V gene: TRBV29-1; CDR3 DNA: TGCAGCGTTGATTTACAGAACGAAGCTTTCTTT; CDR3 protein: CSVDLQNEAFF
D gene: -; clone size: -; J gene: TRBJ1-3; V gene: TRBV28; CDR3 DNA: TGTGCCAGCATCACATCTGGCCATTACTCTGGAAACACCATATATTTT; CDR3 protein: CASITSGHYSGNTIYF
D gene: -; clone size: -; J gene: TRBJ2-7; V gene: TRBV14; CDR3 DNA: TGTGCCAGCAGCCATGTGGGGACACTGCACGAGCAGTACTTC; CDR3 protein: CASSHVGTLHEQYF
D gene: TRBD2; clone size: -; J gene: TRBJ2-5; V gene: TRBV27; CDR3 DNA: TGTGCCAGCAGAGCTAGCGGGAGAGAGGGAGAGACCCAGTACTTC; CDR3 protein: CASRASGREGETQYF
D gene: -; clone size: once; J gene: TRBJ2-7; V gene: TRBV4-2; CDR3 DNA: TGTGCCAGCAGCCCCTATCTTCTCAGCGAGCAGTACTTC; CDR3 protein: CASSPYLLSEQYF
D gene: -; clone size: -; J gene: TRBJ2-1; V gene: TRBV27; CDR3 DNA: TGTGCCAGCAGTTTATCGTTAGGGGCGGATGAGCAGTTCTTC; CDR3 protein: CASSLSLGADEQFF
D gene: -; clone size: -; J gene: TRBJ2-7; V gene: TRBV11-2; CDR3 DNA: TGTGCCAGCAGCTTAGGGGGGGTGGGCTACGAGCAGTACTTC; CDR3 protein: CASSLGGVGYEQYF
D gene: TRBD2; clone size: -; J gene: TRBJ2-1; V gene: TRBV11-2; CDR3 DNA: TGTGCCAGCAGCTTAGCGACTAGCGTCAATGAGCAGTTCTTC; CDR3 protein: CASSLATSVNEQFF
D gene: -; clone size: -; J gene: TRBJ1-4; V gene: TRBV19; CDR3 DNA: TGTGCCACTTCCAATGCCCGGGGCGAAAGTGGGAATGAAAAACTGTTTTTT; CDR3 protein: CATSNARGESGNEKLFF
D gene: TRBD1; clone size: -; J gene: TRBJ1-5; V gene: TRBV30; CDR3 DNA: TGTGCCTGGAGTCCCGGGACAGGGAATCAGCCCCAGCATTTT; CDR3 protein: CAWSPGTGNQPQHF
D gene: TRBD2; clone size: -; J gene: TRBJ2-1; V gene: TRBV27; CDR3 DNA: TGTGCCAGCAGTTTAGGGATAGCGGGAGCGGGCAATGAGCAGTTCTTC; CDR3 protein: CASSLGIAGAGNEQFF
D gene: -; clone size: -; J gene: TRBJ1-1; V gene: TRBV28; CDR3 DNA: TGTGCCAGCAGTCAGATAGGGAGCACTGAAGCTTTCTTT; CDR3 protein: CASSQIGSTEAFF
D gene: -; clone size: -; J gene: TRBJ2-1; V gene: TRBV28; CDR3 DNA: TGTGCCAGCACTACCGGTGGGGGGATCCCCTACAATGAGCAGTTCTTC; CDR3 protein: CASTTGGGIPYNEQFF
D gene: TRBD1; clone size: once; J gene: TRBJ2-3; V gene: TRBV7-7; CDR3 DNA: TGTGCTAGCAGCACCGGACAGGCCACAGATACGCAGTATTTT; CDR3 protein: CASSTGQATDTQYF
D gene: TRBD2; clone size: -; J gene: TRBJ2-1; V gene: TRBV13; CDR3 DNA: TGTGCCAGCAGCGGAGGGAGGGGCTACAATGAGCAGTTCTTC; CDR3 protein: CASSGGRGYNEQFF
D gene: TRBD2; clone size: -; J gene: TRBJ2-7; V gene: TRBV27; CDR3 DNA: TGTGCCAGCAGTTTATCACTAGCGGGAGTCTCCTACGAGCAGTACTTC; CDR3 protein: CASSLSLAGVSYEQYF
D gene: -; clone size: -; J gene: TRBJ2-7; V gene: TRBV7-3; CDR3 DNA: TGTGCCAGCAGCTTAGTCATAGGGGGCGAGCAGTACTTC; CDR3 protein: CASSLVIGGEQYF
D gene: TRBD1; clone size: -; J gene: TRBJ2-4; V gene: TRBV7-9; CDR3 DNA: TGTGCCAGCAGCGAGACAGGGGACGAAAGCACCCCGGCCAAAAACATTCAGTACTTC; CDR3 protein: CASSETGDESTPAKNIQYF
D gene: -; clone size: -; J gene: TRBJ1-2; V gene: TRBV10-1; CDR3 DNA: TGCGCCAGCAGCCCCGAGGTGTGGGGGCCCTATGGCTACACCTTC; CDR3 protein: CASSPEVWGPYGYTF
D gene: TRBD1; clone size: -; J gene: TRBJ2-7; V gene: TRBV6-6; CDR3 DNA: TGTGCCAGCAGTTACTCCCGGGACAGGGGGGACGAGCAGTACTTC; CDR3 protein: CASSYSRDRGDEQYF
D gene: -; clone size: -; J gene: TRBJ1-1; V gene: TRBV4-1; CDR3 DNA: TGCGCCAGCAGCATAGTTCGGGGCCGATCGCCTATTTTCTTT; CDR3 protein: CASSIVRGRSPIFF
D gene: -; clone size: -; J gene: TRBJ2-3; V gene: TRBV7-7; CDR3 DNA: TGTGCTAGCAGCACCGGGCCTTTCACGCATACGCAGTATTTT; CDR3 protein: CASSTGPFTHTQYF
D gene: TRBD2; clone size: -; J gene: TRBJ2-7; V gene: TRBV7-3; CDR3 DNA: TGTGCCAGCAGCCCCCCAGGAGCGGGAGGATCCTACGAGCAGTACTTC; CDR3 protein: CASSPPGAGGSYEQYF
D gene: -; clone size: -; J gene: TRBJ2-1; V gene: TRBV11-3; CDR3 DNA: TGTGCCAGCAGCCGAGAATCCTGGTCCAGCTCCTACAATGAGCAGTTCTTC; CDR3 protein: CASSRESWSSSYNEQFF
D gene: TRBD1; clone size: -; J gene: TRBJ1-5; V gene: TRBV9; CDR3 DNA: TGTGCCAGCAGCGCAGACAGGGCTGTGGGGCCCCAGCATTTT; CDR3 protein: CASSADRAVGPQHF
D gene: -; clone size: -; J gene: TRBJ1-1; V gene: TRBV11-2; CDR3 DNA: TGTGCCAGCAGCTGGAGCTACAGGGAGGCAGAAGCTTTCTTT; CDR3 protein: CASSWSYREAEAFF
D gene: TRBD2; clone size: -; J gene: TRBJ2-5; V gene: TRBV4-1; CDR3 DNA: TGCGCCAGCAGCCAACCTGGCGGGAGTAATGAAGAGACCCAGTACTTC; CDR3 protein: CASSQPGGSNEETQYF
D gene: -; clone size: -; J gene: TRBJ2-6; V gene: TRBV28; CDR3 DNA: TGTGCCAGCAGCCTCACAGGGACCGGGGCCAACGTCCTGACTTTC; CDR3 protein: CASSLTGTGANVLTF
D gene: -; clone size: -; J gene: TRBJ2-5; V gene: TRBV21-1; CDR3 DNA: TGTGCCAGCAGCAAAGTTCCGGGGCTCGAGACCCAGTACTTC; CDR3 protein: CASSKVPGLETQYF
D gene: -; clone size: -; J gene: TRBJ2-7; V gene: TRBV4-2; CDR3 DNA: TGTGCCAGCAGCCAAACCCCGGCCCCTTCCTACGAGCAGTACTTC; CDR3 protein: CASSQTPAPSYEQYF
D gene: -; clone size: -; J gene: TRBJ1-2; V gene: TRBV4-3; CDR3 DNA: TGCGCCAGCAGCCAAGATTTCGGCGGACTAGGGTCTAACTATGGCTACACCTTC; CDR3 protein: CASSQDFGGLGSNYGYTF
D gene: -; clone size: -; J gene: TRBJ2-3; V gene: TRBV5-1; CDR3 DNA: TGCGCCAGCAGCCATGAGTGGAGGGTCACAGATACGCAGTATTTT; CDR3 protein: CASSHEWRVTDTQYF
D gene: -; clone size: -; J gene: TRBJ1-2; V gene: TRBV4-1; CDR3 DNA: TGCGCCAGCAGCCCTATACAGGGAAAGGATGGCTACACCTTC; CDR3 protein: CASSPIQGKDGYTF
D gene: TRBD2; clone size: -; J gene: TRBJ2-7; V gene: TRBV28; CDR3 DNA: TGTGCCAGCAGCTATGGGGGAGGGTACGAGCAGTACTTC; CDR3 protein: CASSYGGGYEQYF
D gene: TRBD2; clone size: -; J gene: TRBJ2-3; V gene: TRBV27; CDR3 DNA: TGTGCCAGCAGCCCCCCGACTAGCGGGAGGCCGGATACGCAGTATTTT; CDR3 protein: CASSPPTSGRPDTQYF
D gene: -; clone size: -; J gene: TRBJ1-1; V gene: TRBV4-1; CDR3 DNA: TGCGCCAGCAGCCAGGGCGGGAACACTGAAGCTTTCTTT; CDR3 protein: CASSQGGNTEAFF
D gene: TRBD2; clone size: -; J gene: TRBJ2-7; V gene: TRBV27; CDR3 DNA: TGTGCCAGCAGTTTCACGGGAGGGCCCTACGAGCAGTACTTC; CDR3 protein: CASSFTGGPYEQYF